This is a list of T cell receptor beta chains from one sample in a study of blood T cell repertoires in COVID-19. Repertoires were generated with immunoSEQ multiplex PCR, while TCRdb's copy carries only in-frame clones and drops some. Of approximately 330,000 clones in the sample, roughly 88% were seen once. Input material: peripheral blood. These receptor sequences come from a woman aged 45-65 years with active or convalescent COVID-19. CDR3s leave out the opening cysteine and the closing phenylalanine or tryptophan.

v_call	j_call	cdr3_aa
TRBV27	TRBJ2-7	ASSLSVAATSYEQY
TRBV27	TRBJ2-7	ASSLMAQGRDEQY
TRBV5-4	TRBJ1-1	ASRLNTGVSTEAF
TRBV12-3/TRBV12-4	TRBJ1-3	ASSPGVGNTIY
TRBV12-5	TRBJ1-5	ASGLSGGQPQH
TRBV6-5	TRBJ1-2	ATKSAKAGEYGYT
TRBV19	TRBJ2-6	ASHRGGGGISVLT
TRBV5-1	TRBJ1-1	ASSPETANTEAF
TRBV18	TRBJ2-3	ASSPLGDRETDTQY
TRBV28	TRBJ1-2	ASYSTGGDGYT
TRBV6-2/TRBV6-3	TRBJ1-5	ASSPDRERLNQPQH
TRBV15	TRBJ1-6	ATSRHRGGSSYNSPLH
TRBV27	TRBJ2-3	ASSLRQGDTQY
TRBV5-8	TRBJ2-1	ASSFPYGTSGEQF
TRBV24-1	TRBJ2-4	APTTLAKNIQY
TRBV30	TRBJ1-1	AWRPSYTEAF
TRBV3-1/TRBV3-2	TRBJ2-5	ASSSLIQRGDETQY
TRBV7-3	TRBJ2-3	ASSLKGASTDTQY
TRBV12-3/TRBV12-4	TRBJ2-7	ASTPDSTYEQY
TRBV19	TRBJ1-4	ASQHRSYNEKLF
TRBV16	TRBJ1-1	ASSQSSSGNTEAF
TRBV28	TRBJ2-3	ASSYRTGGGTDTQY
TRBV24-1	TRBJ2-7	ATSAGTGGEQY
TRBV5-4	TRBJ2-5	ASTLGGEETQY
TRBV27	TRBJ2-7	ASSYSGQGTYEQY
TRBV7-2	TRBJ2-1	ASSSGFRSSYNEQF
TRBV2	TRBJ1-2	ASRLTGNSAREGYT
TRBV28	TRBJ2-7	ASTKGAHPSPYEQY